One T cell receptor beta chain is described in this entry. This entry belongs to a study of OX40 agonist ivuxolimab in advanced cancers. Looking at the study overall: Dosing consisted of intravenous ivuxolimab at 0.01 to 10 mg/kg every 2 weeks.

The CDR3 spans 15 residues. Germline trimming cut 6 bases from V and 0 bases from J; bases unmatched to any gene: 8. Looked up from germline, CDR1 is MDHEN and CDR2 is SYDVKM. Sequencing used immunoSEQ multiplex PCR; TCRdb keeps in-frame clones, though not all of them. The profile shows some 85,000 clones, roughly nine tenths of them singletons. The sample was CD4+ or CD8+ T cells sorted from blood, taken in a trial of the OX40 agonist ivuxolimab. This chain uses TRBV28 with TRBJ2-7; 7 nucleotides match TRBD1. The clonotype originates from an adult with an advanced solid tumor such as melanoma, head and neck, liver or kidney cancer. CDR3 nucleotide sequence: TGTGCCAGCAGGCCGGGACAGACGAGCTCCTACGAGCAGTACTTC. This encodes CASRPGQTSSYEQYF.